The 3 T cell receptor beta chains below all came from one sample that was sequenced in a study of cytomegalovirus exposure and HLA in healthy donors. PCR was performed using 60 Vbeta and 13 Jbeta primers. Sequenced by immunoSEQ multiplex PCR; TCRdb stores in-frame clones only, minus some. The sample consists of 95,000 to 150,000 clones, approximately 87% of them appearing once. What was sequenced was PBMCs. These receptors were obtained from a young man in good health and CMV-seropositive.

V is TRBV15 and J is TRBJ2-3; maybe TRBD1 (6 bases). V was cut by 5 bases and J by 3 bases, with 18 bases left in between. There are 16 residues in the CDR3. CDR1 and CDR2 from the germline V gene are LNHNV and YYDKDF (reference sequence). CDR3 loop: CATSSNRVLTTDTQYF. For the CDR3, the DNA is TGTGCCACCAGCTCCAACAGGGTCCTTACGACAGATACGCAGTATTTT.

The V call is TRBV7-2, the J call TRBJ1-5; the match to TRBD1 covers 7 bases. CDR1 SGHTA and CDR2 FQGNSA come from the germline V gene. CDR3 length: 14 amino acids. V lost 5 bases to trimming and J lost 3 bases; unmatched junction nucleotides: 4. The CDR3 sequence: CASSKTGLNQPQHF. CDR3 in DNA: TGTGCCAGCAGCAAGACAGGGCTCAATCAGCCCCAGCATTTT.

The V call is TRBV12-5, the J call TRBJ1-5, with D hard to call. With 0 bases removed from V and 2 bases from J, the gap between germline ends came to 5 bases. The CDR3 has 14 residues. The V gene's germline CDR1 is LGHNT and CDR2 FRNRAP. The CDR3 sequence is CASGLVHGNQPQHF. CDR3 DNA sequence: TGTGCTAGTGGTTTGGTACATGGCAATCAGCCCCAGCATTTT.